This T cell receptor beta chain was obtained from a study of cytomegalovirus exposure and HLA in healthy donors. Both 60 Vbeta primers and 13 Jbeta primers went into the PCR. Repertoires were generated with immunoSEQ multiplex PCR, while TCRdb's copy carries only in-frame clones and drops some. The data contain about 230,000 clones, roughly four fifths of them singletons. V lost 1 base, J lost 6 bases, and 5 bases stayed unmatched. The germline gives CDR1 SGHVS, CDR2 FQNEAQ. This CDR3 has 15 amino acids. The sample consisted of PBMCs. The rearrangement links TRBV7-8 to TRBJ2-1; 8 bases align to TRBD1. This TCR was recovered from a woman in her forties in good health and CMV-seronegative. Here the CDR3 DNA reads TGTGCCAGCAGCTTAGGACAGGGGCCTTCCAATGAGCAGTTCTTC. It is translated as CASSLGQGPSNEQFF.